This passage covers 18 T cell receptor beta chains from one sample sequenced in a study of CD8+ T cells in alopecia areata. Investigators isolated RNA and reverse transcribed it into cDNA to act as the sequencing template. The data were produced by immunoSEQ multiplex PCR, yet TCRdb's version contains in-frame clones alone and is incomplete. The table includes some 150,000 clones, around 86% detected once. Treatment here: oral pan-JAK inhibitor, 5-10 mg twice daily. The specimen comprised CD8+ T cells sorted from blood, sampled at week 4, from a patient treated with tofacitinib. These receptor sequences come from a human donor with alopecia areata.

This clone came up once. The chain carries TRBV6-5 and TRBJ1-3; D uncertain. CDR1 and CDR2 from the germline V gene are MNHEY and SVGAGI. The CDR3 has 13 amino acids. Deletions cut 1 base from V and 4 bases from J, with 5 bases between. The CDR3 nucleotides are TGTGCCAGCAGTTACTATTACGGAAACACCATATATTTT. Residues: CASSYYYGNTIYF.

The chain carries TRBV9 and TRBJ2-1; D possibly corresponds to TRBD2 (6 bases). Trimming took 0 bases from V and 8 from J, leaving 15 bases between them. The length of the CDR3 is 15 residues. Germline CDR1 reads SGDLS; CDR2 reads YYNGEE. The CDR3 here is CASSVEGLARDEQFF. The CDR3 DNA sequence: TGTGCCAGCAGCGTAGAAGGGCTAGCGAGGGATGAGCAGTTCTTC.

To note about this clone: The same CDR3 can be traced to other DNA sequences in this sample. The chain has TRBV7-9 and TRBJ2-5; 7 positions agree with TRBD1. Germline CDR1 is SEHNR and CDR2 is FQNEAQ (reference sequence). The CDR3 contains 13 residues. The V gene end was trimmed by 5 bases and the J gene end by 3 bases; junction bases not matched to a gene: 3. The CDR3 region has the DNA TGTGCCAGCAGCAGCGACAGGGAAGAGACCCAGTACTTC. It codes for CASSSDREETQYF.

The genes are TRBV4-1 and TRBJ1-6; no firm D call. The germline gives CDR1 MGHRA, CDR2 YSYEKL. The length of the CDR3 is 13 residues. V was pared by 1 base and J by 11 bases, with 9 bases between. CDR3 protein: CASSQGTVAPLHF. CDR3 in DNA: TGCGCCAGCAGCCAAGGAACGGTGGCACCCCTCCACTTT.

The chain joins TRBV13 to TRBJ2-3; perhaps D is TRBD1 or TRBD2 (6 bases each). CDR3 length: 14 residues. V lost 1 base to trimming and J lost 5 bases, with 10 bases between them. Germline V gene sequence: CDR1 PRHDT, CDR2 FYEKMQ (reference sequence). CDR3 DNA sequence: TGTGCCAGCAGCTTAGATAGGGGGGAAGATACGCAGTATTTT. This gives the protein CASSLDRGEDTQYF.

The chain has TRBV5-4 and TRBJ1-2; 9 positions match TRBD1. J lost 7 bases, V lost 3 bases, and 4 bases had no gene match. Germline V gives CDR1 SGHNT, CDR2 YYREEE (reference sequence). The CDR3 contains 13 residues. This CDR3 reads CASSWDRDPGYTF. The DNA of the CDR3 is TGTGCCAGCAGCTGGGACAGGGATCCTGGCTACACCTTC. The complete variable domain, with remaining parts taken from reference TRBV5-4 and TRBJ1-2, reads ETGVTQSPTHLIKTRGQQVTLRCSSQSGHNTVSWYQQALGQGPQFIFQYYREEENGRGNFPPRFSGLQFPNYSSELNVNALELDDSALYLCASSWDRDPGYTFGSGTRLTVV.

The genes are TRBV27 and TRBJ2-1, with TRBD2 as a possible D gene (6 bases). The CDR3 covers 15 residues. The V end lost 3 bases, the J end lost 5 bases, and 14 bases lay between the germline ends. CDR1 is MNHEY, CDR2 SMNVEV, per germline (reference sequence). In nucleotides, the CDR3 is TGTGCCAGCAGTTTTTCGGGAGACGGGAACAATGAGCAGTTCTTC. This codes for CASSFSGDGNNEQFF.

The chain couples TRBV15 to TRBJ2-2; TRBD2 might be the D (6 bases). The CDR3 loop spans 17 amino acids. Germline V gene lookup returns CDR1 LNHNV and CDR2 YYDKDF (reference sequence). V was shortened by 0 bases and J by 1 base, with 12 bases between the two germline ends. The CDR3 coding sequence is TGTGCCACCAGCAGAGATCGACTAGGAGGGAACACCGGGGAGCTGTTTTTT. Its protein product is CATSRDRLGGNTGELFF.

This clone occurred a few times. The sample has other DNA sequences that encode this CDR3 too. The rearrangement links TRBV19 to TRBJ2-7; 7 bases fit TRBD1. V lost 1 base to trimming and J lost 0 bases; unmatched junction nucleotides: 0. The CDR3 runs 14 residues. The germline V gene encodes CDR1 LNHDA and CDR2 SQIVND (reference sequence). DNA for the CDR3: TGTGCCAGTAGTATAGGGGACAGCTCCTACGAGCAGTACTTC. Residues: CASSIGDSSYEQYF.

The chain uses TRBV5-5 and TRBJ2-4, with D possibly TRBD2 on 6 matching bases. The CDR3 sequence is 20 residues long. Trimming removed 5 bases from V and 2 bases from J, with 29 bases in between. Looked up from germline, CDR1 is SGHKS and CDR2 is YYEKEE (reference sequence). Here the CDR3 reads CASSPYRPSSQGDSKNIQYF. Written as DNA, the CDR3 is TGTGCCAGCAGTCCTTACCGCCCTTCGTCACAAGGGGACTCCAAAAACATTCAGTACTTC.

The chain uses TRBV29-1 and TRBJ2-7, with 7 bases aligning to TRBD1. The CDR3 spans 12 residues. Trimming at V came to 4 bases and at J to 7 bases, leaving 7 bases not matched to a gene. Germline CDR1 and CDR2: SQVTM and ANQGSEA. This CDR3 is CSVGRQGKEQYF. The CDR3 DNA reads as TGCAGCGTTGGCCGACAGGGTAAGGAGCAGTACTTC.

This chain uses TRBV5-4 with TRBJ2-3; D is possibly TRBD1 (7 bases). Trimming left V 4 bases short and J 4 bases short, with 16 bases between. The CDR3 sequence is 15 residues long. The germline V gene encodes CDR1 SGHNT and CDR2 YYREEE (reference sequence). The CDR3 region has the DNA TGTGCCAGCAGCCACGGGACAGCGGGCGCAGATACGCAGTATTTT. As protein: CASSHGTAGADTQYF.

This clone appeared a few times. CDR3 DNA: TGTGCCAGCAGCCCTACTGGGCCCTACGAGCAGTACTTC. Its translation is CASSPTGPYEQYF. V gene TRBV27 combines with J gene TRBJ2-7; D remains ambiguous. The V gene lost 6 bases and the J gene lost 2 bases, with 11 bases spanning the gap. The V gene's germline CDR1 is MNHEY and CDR2 SMNVEV (reference sequence). The length of the CDR3 is 13 residues.

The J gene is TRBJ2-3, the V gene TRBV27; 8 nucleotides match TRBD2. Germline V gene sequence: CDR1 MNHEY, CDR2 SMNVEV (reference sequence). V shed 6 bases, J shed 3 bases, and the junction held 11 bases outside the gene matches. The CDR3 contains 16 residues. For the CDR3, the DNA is TGTGCCAGCAGAGTGGGTCCGGGAGGGCGAACAGATACGCAGTATTTT. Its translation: CASRVGPGGRTDTQYF.

CDR3 DNA: TGTGCCAGCAGCTTTGGCAGCTACGAGCAGTACTTC. Its translation: CASSFGSYEQYF. The chain is built from TRBV11-2 and TRBJ2-7; the D is unclear. From germline, CDR1 is SGHAT and CDR2 FQNNGV. Trimming cost V 3 bases and J 3 bases, with 6 bases left between them. The CDR3 has 12 residues.

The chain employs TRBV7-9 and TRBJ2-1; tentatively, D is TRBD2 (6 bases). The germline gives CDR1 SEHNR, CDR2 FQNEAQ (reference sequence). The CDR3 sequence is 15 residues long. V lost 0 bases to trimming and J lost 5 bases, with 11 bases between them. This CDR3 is CASSLAGGRDNEQFF. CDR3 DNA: TGTGCCAGCAGCTTAGCGGGAGGCCGGGACAATGAGCAGTTCTTC.

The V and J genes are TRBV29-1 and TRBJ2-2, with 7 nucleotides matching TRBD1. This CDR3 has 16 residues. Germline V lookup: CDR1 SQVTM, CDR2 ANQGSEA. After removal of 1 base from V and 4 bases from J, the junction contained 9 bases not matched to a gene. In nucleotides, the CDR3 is TGCAGCGTTGAAGGGCGACCGGGACAGCGCACCGGGGAGCTGTTTTTT. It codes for CSVEGRPGQRTGELFF.

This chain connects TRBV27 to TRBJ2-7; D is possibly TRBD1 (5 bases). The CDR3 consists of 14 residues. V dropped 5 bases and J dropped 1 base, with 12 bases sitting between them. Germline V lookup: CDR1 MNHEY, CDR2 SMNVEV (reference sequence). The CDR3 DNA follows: TGTGCCAGCAGTCCGTCCGACAGTTCCTACGAGCAGTACTTC. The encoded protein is CASSPSDSSYEQYF.